What follows is one T cell receptor (beta chain) and its context. Its antigen is undetermined. This specimen comes from a study of response to subunit inactivated influenza vaccine. General study points: The authors offered the suggestion that each seasonal influenza vaccination recruits few new T cells.

TCRdb independently ran MiXCR on the RT-PCR reads; one entry per CDR3 protein. The sample carries roughly 650,000 distinct CDR3 sequences, less than 20% recorded once. The sample in question was PBMCs from blood, obtained roughly 12 days after vaccination. The receptor was derived from a man aged 45-65 years who received an inactivated influenza vaccine.

CDR3 sequence reads: CASSPPAPGSYNEQFF. In DNA form, the CDR3 reads TGTGCCAGCTCACCACCGGCCCCGGGCTCCTACAATGAGCAGTTCTTC. The chain uses TRBV18 and TRBJ2-1; D is uncertain. The CDR3 length is 16 residues. The germline CDR1 and CDR2 sequences are KGHSH and LQKENI. V was shortened by 0 bases and J by 0 bases, with 9 bases between the two germline ends.